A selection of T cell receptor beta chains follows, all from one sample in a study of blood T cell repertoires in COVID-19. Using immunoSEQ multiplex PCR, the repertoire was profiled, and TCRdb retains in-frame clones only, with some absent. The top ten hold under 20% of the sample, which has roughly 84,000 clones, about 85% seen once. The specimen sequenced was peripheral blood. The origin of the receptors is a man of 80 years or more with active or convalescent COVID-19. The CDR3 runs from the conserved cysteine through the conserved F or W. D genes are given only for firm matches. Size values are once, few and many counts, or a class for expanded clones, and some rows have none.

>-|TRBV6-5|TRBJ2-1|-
CASGWEALTGEEQFF
TGTGCCAGCGGGTGGGAGGCTCTCACGGGAGAAGAGCAGTTCTTC
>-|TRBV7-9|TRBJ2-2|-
CASTRGGGELFF
TGTGCCAGTACCAGGGGCGGCGGGGAGCTGTTTTTT
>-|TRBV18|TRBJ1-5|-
CASSPGPTGSFRSPNQPQHF
TGTGCCAGCTCACCCGGCCCGACCGGTTCCTTCCGTAGCCCGAATCAGCCCCAGCATTTT
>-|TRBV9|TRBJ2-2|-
CASSARVREAGELFF
TGTGCCAGCAGCGCGAGGGTTAGGGAAGCCGGGGAGCTGTTTTTT
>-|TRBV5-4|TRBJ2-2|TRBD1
CASRVGQLNTGELFF
TGTGCCAGCAGAGTGGGACAGTTGAACACCGGGGAGCTGTTTTTT
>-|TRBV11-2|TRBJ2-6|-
CASSPHPATISGANVLTF
TGTGCCAGCAGCCCACATCCCGCAACTATTTCTGGGGCCAACGTCCTGACTTTC
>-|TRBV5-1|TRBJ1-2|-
CASSLLGGPNYGYTF
TGCGCCAGCAGCTTATTGGGAGGGCCAAACTATGGCTACACCTTC
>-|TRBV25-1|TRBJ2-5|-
CASRSLAETQYF
TGTGCCAGCAGGTCCCTAGCGGAGACCCAGTACTTC
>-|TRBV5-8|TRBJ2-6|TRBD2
CATNRGGSGANVLTF
TGTGCCACCAATCGGGGGGGCTCTGGGGCCAACGTCCTGACTTTC
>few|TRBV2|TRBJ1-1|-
CASSEGAYTEAFF
TGTGCCAGCAGTGAAGGAGCCTACACTGAAGCTTTCTTT
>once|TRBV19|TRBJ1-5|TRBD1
CASSADKLQGYSNQPQHF
TGTGCCAGTAGTGCCGATAAATTACAGGGGTATAGCAATCAGCCCCAGCATTTT
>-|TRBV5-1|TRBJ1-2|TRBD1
CASSPGQGPYGYTF
TGCGCCAGCAGCCCGGGACAGGGCCCCTATGGCTACACCTTC
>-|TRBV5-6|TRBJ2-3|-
CASSEKIGWTDTQYF
TGTGCCAGCAGCGAAAAAATCGGGTGGACAGATACGCAGTATTTT